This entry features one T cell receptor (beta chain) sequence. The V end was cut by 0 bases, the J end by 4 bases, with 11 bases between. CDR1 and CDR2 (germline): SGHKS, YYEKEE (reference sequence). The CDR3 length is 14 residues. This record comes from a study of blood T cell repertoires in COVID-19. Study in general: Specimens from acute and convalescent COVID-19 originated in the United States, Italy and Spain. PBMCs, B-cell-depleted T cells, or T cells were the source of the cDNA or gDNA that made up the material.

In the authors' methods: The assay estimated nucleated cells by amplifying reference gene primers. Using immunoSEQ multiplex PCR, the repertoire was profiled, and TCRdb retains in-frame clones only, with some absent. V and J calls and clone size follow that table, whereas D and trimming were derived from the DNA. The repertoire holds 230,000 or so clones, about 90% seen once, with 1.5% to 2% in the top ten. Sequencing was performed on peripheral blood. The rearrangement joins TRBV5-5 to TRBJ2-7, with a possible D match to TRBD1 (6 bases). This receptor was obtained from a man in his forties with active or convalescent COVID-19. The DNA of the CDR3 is TGTGCCAGCAGCTTGGCCCCAGGGGCTTACGAGCAGTACTTC. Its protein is CASSLAPGAYEQYF.